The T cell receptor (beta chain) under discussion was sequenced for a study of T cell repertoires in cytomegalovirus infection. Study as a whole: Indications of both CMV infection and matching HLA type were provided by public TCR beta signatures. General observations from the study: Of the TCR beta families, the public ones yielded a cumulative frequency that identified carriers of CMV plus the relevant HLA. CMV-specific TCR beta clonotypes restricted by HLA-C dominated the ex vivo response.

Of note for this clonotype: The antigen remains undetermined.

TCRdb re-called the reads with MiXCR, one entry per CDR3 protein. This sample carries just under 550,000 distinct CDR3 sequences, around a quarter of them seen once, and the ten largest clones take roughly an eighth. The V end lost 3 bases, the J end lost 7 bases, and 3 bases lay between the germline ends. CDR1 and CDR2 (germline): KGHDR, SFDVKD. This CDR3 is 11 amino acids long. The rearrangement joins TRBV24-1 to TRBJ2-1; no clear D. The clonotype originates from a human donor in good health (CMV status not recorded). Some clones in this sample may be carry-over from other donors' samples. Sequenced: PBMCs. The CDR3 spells CATSDENEQFF. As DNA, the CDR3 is TGTGCCACCAGTGATGAGAATGAGCAGTTCTTC.